This T cell receptor (beta chain) was profiled in a study of blood T cell repertoires in COVID-19. About the study: The United States, Italy and Spain provided the acute and convalescent COVID-19 samples. The cDNA or gDNA used as material had been derived from T cells, B-cell-depleted T cells, or PBMCs.

J was trimmed by 0 bases and V by 7 bases; bases with no gene match: 2. The CDR3 has 14 residues. Germline values: CDR1 SGHVS, CDR2 FQNEAQ. Clones were read by immunoSEQ multiplex PCR, and TCRdb kept only the in-frame ones, dropping some. The sample has 400,000 to 450,000 clones, 80% to 90% seen once; the top ten hold 1.4%. The chain uses TRBV7-8 and TRBJ1-1; 10 bases line up with TRBD1. The sequence was obtained from a woman aged 25 to 39 with active or convalescent COVID-19. The source material was peripheral blood. This CDR3 is CASTDRGLNTEAFF. The CDR3 region has the DNA TGTGCCAGCACCGACAGGGGGCTGAACACTGAAGCTTTCTTT.